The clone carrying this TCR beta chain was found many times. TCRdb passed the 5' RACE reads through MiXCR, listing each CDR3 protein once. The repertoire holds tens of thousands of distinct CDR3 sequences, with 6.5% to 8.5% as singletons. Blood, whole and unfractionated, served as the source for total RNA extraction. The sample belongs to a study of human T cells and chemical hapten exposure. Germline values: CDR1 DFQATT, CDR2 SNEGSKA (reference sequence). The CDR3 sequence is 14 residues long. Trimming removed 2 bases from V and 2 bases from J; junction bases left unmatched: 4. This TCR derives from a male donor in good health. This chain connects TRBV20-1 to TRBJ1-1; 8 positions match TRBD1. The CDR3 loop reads CSARWDRSNTEAFF. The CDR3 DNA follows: TGCAGTGCTAGATGGGACAGGTCTAACACTGAAGCTTTCTTT.